The clone carrying this TCR beta chain was picked up a small number of times. Antigen: not known. The treatment is: oral pan-JAK inhibitor, 5-10 mg twice daily. RNA extraction and reverse transcription yielded cDNA as sequencing template. Some clones are missing from TCRdb's copy, which holds only in-frame ones; the method was immunoSEQ multiplex PCR. Of about 260,000 clones in the sample, around three fifths were seen once. This record belongs to a study of CD8+ T cells in alopecia areata. Study conclusions and caveats: When scalp samples are sequenced, resident alphabeta T cells of normal skin are also captured. Researchers reported that TCR sharing among patients proved less clear than in mice, possibly HLA-linked. Persistence during tofacitinib was seen for many expanded lesional clones in scalp and blood.

Germline loops: CDR1 MGHDK, CDR2 SYGVNS. Trimming removed 7 bases from V and 10 bases from J, with 16 bases in between. The CDR3 consists of 12 residues. This sequence joins TRBV25-1 and TRBJ1-1, with D unclear. The starting material was CD4+ T cells sorted from blood, obtained at roughly week 52, from a patient treated with tofacitinib. This clonotype originated in a human donor with alopecia areata. CDR3 coding DNA: TGTGCCAGCAAGGAGGGAGCTCACGGAGCTTTCTTT. Translation gives CASKEGAHGAFF.